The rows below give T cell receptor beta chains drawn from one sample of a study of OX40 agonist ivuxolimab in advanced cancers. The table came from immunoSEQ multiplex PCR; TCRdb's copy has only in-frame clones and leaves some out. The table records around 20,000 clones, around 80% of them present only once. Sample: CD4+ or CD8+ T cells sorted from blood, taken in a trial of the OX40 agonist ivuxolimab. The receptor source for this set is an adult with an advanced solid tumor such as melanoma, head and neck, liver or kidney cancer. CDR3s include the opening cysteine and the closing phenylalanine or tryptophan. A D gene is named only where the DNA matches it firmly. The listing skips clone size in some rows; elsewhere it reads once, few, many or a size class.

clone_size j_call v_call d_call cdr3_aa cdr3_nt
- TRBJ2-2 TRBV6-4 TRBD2 CASTGTSGTGELFF TGTGCCAGCACCGGGACTAGCGGAACCGGGGAGCTGTTTTTT
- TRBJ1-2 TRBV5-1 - CASSLGQELANYGYTF TGCGCCAGCAGCTTGGGACAGGAGTTAGCTAACTATGGCTACACCTTC
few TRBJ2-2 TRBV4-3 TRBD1 CASSQGTGNTGELFF TGCGCCAGCAGCCAAGGGACAGGGAACACCGGGGAGCTGTTTTTT
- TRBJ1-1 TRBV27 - CASSLYKGSTEAFF TGTGCCAGCAGTTTATACAAGGGGAGCACTGAAGCTTTCTTT
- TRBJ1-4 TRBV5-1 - CASSLVGVLPFDEKLFF TGCGCCAGCAGCTTGGTCGGAGTACTACCTTTTGATGAAAAACTGTTTTTT
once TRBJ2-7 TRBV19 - CASSPSASGAAYEQYF TGTGCCAGTAGTCCGTCTGCGTCGGGGGCCGCCTACGAGCAGTACTTC
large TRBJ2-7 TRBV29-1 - CSVEGARGDSYEQYF TGCAGCGTTGAGGGTGCCAGGGGGGACTCCTACGAGCAGTACTTC
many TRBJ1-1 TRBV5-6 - CASSLAAVRRAFF TGTGCCAGCAGCTTGGCCGCAGTAAGGCGTGCTTTCTTT
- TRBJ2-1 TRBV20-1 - CSRDSYNEQFF TGCAGCCGGGACTCCTACAATGAGCAGTTCTTC
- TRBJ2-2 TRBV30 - CAWSINTGELFF TGTGCCTGGAGTATTAACACCGGGGAGCTGTTTTTT
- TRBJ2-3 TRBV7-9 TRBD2 CASSQLGGTADTQYF TGTGCCAGCAGCCAATTGGGAGGGACCGCAGATACGCAGTATTTT
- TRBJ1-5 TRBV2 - CASRGTAWEDHSNQPQHF TGTGCCAGCCGAGGGACCGCATGGGAGGACCATAGCAATCAGCCCCAGCATTTT
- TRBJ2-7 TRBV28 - CATDRGPGYEQYF TGTGCCACCGACCGGGGCCCGGGGTACGAGCAGTACTTC
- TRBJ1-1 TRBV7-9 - CASSFGVEAFF TGTGCCAGCAGCTTTGGCGTCGAGGCTTTCTTT
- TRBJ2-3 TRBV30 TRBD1 CAWSGWTGLADTQYF TGTGCCTGGAGTGGCTGGACAGGGTTGGCAGATACGCAGTATTTT